Sequencing of this TCR beta chain was carried out in a study of cytomegalovirus exposure and HLA in healthy donors. Study results and caveats: HLA-A and HLA-B allele assignments for most subjects were reportedly predicted accurately using TCR beta sequences. Certain indistinguishable V segments, among them TRBV6-2 and TRBV6-3, were excluded. For cytomegalovirus status, the classifier reportedly gave diagnoses with high specificity and sensitivity.

PCR primers comprised 60 Vbeta and 13 Jbeta primers. The data were produced by immunoSEQ multiplex PCR, yet TCRdb's version contains in-frame clones alone and is incomplete. The sample contains about 300,000 clones, roughly 85% of which appear only once. Trimming took 6 bases from V and 4 from J, leaving 29 bases between them. CDR1 is MNHEY, CDR2 SMNVEV, per germline (reference sequence). The CDR3 extends over 19 amino acids. As regards this clone: Its antigen is undetermined.

The chain has TRBV27 and TRBJ2-3, with a possible D match to TRBD2 (6 bases). This receptor was identified in a man aged 35 to 55 in good health and CMV-seropositive. The sample comprised PBMCs. CDR3 amino acids: CASRDGSGTYGRRADTQYF. The CDR3 region has the DNA TGTGCCAGCAGGGACGGTTCTGGGACTTACGGGCGCAGAGCAGATACGCAGTATTTT.